This T cell receptor delta chain originates from a study of γδ T cells in repeated Plasmodium falciparum infection. The study's findings and limits: Many TCRgamma sequences overlapped between individuals in stable Vgamma9/Vdelta2+ repertoires.

The V and J ends lost 5 bases and 8 bases respectively, with 23 bases between them. Germline V CDR1 and CDR2: GEAIGNYY, EKD. CDR3 length: 15 residues. Gammadelta T cells were flow-sorted from PBMC into Vgamma9/Vdelta2+ and Vdelta2-negative populations for bulk analysis. TCRdb made new clone calls on the multiplex PCR reads using CATT. The sample yields about 48,000 delta-chain clones, around 1.6% seen once. This clone was observed a few times. Antigen: not known. The translation of this DNA and the TCRdb protein of a much larger clone differ at residue 11, probably owing to a read error; the protein shown here is translated from the DNA.

The TCR comes from a pool of human donors (malaria-infected and uninfected, not separated). The V call is TRDV2, the J call TRDJ1; perhaps TRDD3 as D (5 bases). The J gene comes from matching the DNA to germline here; TCRdb lacks it. Sequenced: gamma-delta T cells from blood. CDR3 DNA: TGTGCCTGTGTGAAGGTGACACCCTTGGTGGGGAAACTCATCTTT. Protein: CACVKVTPLVGKLIF.